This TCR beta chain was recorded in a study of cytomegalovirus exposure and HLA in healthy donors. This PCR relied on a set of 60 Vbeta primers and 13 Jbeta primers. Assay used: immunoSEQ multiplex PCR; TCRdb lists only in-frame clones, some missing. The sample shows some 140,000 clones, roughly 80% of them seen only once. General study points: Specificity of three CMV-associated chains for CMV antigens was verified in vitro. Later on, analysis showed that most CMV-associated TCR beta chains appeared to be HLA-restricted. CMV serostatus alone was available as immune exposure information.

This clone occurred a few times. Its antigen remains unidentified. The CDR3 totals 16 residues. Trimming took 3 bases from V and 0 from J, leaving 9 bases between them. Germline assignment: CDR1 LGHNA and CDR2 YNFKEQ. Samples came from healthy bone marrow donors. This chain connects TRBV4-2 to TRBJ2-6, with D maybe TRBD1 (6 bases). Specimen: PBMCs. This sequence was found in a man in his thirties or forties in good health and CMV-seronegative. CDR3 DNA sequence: TGTGCCAGCAGCCAGGGACACCGCTCTGGGGCCAACGTCCTGACTTTC. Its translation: CASSQGHRSGANVLTF.